Listed below are T cell receptor beta chains from one sample, sequenced in a study of spatial heterogeneity in lung cancer. MiXCR was run by TCRdb on the 5' RACE reads, yielding one entry per CDR3 protein. Of around 63,000 distinct CDR3 sequences listed, about 5.9% are singletons. Source: PBMCs, taken at surgery. These receptors were obtained from a female donor with early-stage non-small cell lung cancer. CDR3s include the opening cysteine and the closing phenylalanine or tryptophan. The order of the fields is D gene, clone size, V gene, J gene, CDR3 protein, CDR3 DNA. The D gene is left open where the match is weak. Where a row states a size, it is once, few, many or the class of an expanded clone; other rows omit it.

d_call: -
clone_size: -
v_call: TRBV5-1
j_call: TRBJ2-2
cdr3_aa: CASSLAGTQSGELFF
cdr3_nt: TGCGCCAGCAGCTTGGCCGGGACGCAGTCCGGGGAGCTGTTTTTT

d_call: -
clone_size: many
v_call: TRBV11-2
j_call: TRBJ1-2
cdr3_aa: CASSVGRGYGYGYTF
cdr3_nt: TGTGCCAGCAGCGTCGGCAGGGGTTATGGCTATGGCTACACCTTC

d_call: -
clone_size: many
v_call: TRBV7-9
j_call: TRBJ1-2
cdr3_aa: CASSLGVGAPYGYTF
cdr3_nt: TGTGCCAGCAGCTTAGGGGTGGGGGCCCCCTATGGCTACACCTTC

d_call: -
clone_size: few
v_call: TRBV5-1
j_call: TRBJ1-1
cdr3_aa: CASSLFGGTEAFF
cdr3_nt: TGCGCCAGCAGCTTGTTCGGGGGCACTGAAGCTTTCTTT

d_call: -
clone_size: few
v_call: TRBV24-1
j_call: TRBJ1-1
cdr3_aa: CATSIETEAFF
cdr3_nt: TGTGCCACCAGTATTGAGACTGAAGCTTTCTTT

d_call: -
clone_size: many
v_call: TRBV20-1
j_call: TRBJ2-5
cdr3_aa: CSADKVGKETQYF
cdr3_nt: TGCAGTGCCGACAAGGTGGGGAAGGAGACCCAGTACTTC

d_call: -
clone_size: many
v_call: TRBV5-1
j_call: TRBJ1-5
cdr3_aa: CASSYGGRGQPQHF
cdr3_nt: TGCGCCAGCAGCTACGGGGGTCGAGGGCAGCCCCAGCATTTT

d_call: TRBD2
clone_size: many
v_call: TRBV28
j_call: TRBJ2-3
cdr3_aa: CASSLTSANTDTQYF
cdr3_nt: TGTGCCAGCAGTTTGACTAGCGCTAACACAGATACGCAGTATTTT

d_call: TRBD2
clone_size: many
v_call: TRBV20-1
j_call: TRBJ2-3
cdr3_aa: CSANLPGLLATQYF
cdr3_nt: TGCAGTGCCAACCTCCCGGGACTACTCGCTACGCAGTATTTT

d_call: -
clone_size: many
v_call: TRBV11-2
j_call: TRBJ1-4
cdr3_aa: CASSVSQGNEKLFF
cdr3_nt: TGTGCCAGCAGCGTTAGCCAGGGGAATGAAAAACTGTTTTTT

d_call: -
clone_size: many
v_call: TRBV20-1
j_call: TRBJ1-1
cdr3_aa: CSARVRTIRNTEAFF
cdr3_nt: TGCAGTGCTAGAGTGCGTACCATAAGGAACACTGAAGCTTTCTTT

d_call: TRBD1
clone_size: many
v_call: TRBV20-1
j_call: TRBJ1-4
cdr3_aa: CSANDRGGIEKLFF
cdr3_nt: TGCAGTGCGAATGACAGGGGAGGAATTGAAAAACTGTTTTTT

d_call: -
clone_size: few
v_call: TRBV2
j_call: TRBJ1-1
cdr3_aa: CASSGMARNTEAFF
cdr3_nt: TGTGCCAGCAGTGGGATGGCAAGGAACACTGAAGCTTTCTTT

d_call: TRBD2
clone_size: -
v_call: TRBV3-1
j_call: TRBJ2-3
cdr3_aa: CASSQAGVAGGPDTQYF
cdr3_nt: TGTGCCAGCAGCCAGGCGGGAGTAGCGGGGGGGCCAGATACGCAGTATTTT

d_call: TRBD1
clone_size: many
v_call: TRBV7-3
j_call: TRBJ1-2
cdr3_aa: CASSLGTGFGDGYTF
cdr3_nt: TGTGCCAGCAGCCTGGGGACAGGGTTTGGGGATGGCTACACCTTC

d_call: -
clone_size: many
v_call: TRBV13
j_call: TRBJ1-1
cdr3_aa: CASSVTTVNTEAFF
cdr3_nt: TGTGCCAGCAGCGTTACTACAGTGAACACTGAAGCTTTCTTT

d_call: -
clone_size: many
v_call: TRBV27
j_call: TRBJ1-4
cdr3_aa: CASSSVGSLAEKLFF
cdr3_nt: TGTGCCAGCAGCTCCGTCGGGTCACTTGCGGAAAAACTGTTTTTT

d_call: -
clone_size: few
v_call: TRBV2
j_call: TRBJ1-5
cdr3_aa: CASSDPTMGVQPQHF
cdr3_nt: TGTGCCAGCAGTGATCCGACTATGGGAGTACAGCCCCAGCATTTT

d_call: -
clone_size: few
v_call: TRBV15
j_call: TRBJ2-3
cdr3_aa: CATSRDRLTVDTQYF
cdr3_nt: TGTGCCACCAGCAGAGACAGGCTGACCGTAGATACGCAGTATTTT

d_call: TRBD1
clone_size: many
v_call: TRBV27
j_call: TRBJ1-2
cdr3_aa: CASSIRDSRYGYTF
cdr3_nt: TGTGCCAGCAGTATCCGGGACAGTCGATATGGCTACACCTTC

d_call: TRBD2
clone_size: many
v_call: TRBV29-1
j_call: TRBJ2-3
cdr3_aa: CSLRPAGGIDTQYF
cdr3_nt: TGCAGCCTCCGGCCAGCGGGGGGAATCGATACGCAGTATTTT

d_call: -
clone_size: -
v_call: TRBV11-2
j_call: TRBJ1-1
cdr3_aa: CASSFDPTALNTEAFF
cdr3_nt: TGTGCCAGCAGCTTCGATCCCACAGCTTTGAACACTGAAGCTTTCTTT

d_call: TRBD2
clone_size: many
v_call: TRBV3-1
j_call: TRBJ2-1
cdr3_aa: CASSPTSGAYNEQFF
cdr3_nt: TGTGCCAGCAGCCCCACTAGCGGGGCCTACAATGAGCAGTTCTTC

d_call: -
clone_size: few
v_call: TRBV7-9
j_call: TRBJ1-6
cdr3_aa: CASSLNSRDSPLHF
cdr3_nt: TGTGCCAGCAGCTTAAACAGCCGGGACTCCCCCCTCCACTTT

d_call: -
clone_size: few
v_call: TRBV7-2
j_call: TRBJ1-2
cdr3_aa: CASSPHKGEGYTF
cdr3_nt: TGTGCCAGCAGCCCACACAAGGGGGAAGGCTACACCTTC

d_call: -
clone_size: many
v_call: TRBV24-1
j_call: TRBJ2-1
cdr3_aa: CATSDQTGSEQFF
cdr3_nt: TGTGCCACCAGTGACCAGACAGGAAGTGAGCAGTTCTTC

d_call: -
clone_size: many
v_call: TRBV5-1
j_call: TRBJ2-5
cdr3_aa: CASRKPQETQYF
cdr3_nt: TGCGCCAGCAGAAAACCGCAAGAGACCCAGTACTTC

d_call: TRBD1
clone_size: many
v_call: TRBV20-1
j_call: TRBJ1-2
cdr3_aa: CSARGLDRMFGYTF
cdr3_nt: TGCAGTGCTAGAGGCCTGGACAGGATGTTTGGCTACACCTTC

d_call: -
clone_size: -
v_call: TRBV24-1
j_call: TRBJ2-1
cdr3_aa: CATSDTGLSNEQFF
cdr3_nt: TGTGCCACCAGTGATACAGGGTTGAGTAATGAGCAGTTCTTC

d_call: TRBD1
clone_size: many
v_call: TRBV9
j_call: TRBJ2-2
cdr3_aa: CASSVLGQGNGELFF
cdr3_nt: TGTGCCAGCAGCGTCTTAGGACAGGGGAACGGGGAGCTGTTTTTT

d_call: -
clone_size: many
v_call: TRBV7-9
j_call: TRBJ2-5
cdr3_aa: CASSLTRGDQYF
cdr3_nt: TGTGCCAGCAGCTTAACCAGGGGCGACCAGTACTTC

d_call: TRBD1
clone_size: many
v_call: TRBV4-1
j_call: TRBJ1-4
cdr3_aa: CASSQMGQGAHEKLFF
cdr3_nt: TGCGCCAGCAGCCAGATGGGACAGGGGGCGCATGAAAAACTGTTTTTT

d_call: TRBD2
clone_size: many
v_call: TRBV7-2
j_call: TRBJ2-5
cdr3_aa: CASRPESGRAETQYF
cdr3_nt: TGTGCCAGCCGCCCCGAAAGCGGGAGGGCGGAGACCCAGTACTTC

d_call: TRBD1
clone_size: many
v_call: TRBV5-1
j_call: TRBJ1-1
cdr3_aa: CASSLGASGTGATEAFF
cdr3_nt: TGCGCCAGCAGCTTAGGGGCTTCCGGGACAGGGGCCACTGAAGCTTTCTTT

d_call: TRBD1
clone_size: few
v_call: TRBV5-1
j_call: TRBJ2-3
cdr3_aa: CASSLVDRSTDTQYF
cdr3_nt: TGCGCCAGCAGCTTGGTGGACAGGAGCACAGATACGCAGTATTTT

d_call: TRBD1
clone_size: -
v_call: TRBV20-1
j_call: TRBJ1-6
cdr3_aa: CSAKGTGGSPLHF
cdr3_nt: TGCAGTGCTAAGGGGACAGGGGGATCACCCCTCCACTTT

d_call: TRBD1
clone_size: many
v_call: TRBV7-9
j_call: TRBJ1-6
cdr3_aa: CASSFRDRGYNSPLHF
cdr3_nt: TGTGCCAGCAGCTTCAGGGACAGGGGGTATAATTCACCCCTCCACTTT